These T cell receptor beta chains were read from a single sample in a study of blood T cell repertoires in COVID-19. The protocol was immunoSEQ multiplex PCR, while the TCRdb copy is restricted to in-frame clones and leaves out a portion. Of 150,000 or so clones in the sample, roughly four fifths were seen once. The sample comprised peripheral blood. The receptors here all came from an older man who had recovered from COVID-19. CDR3s include the opening cysteine and the closing phenylalanine or tryptophan.

>TRBV5-1|TRBJ2-7
CASSWGGEQYF
>TRBV19|TRBJ1-4
CASSIFRDEKLFF
>TRBV18|TRBJ2-2
CASSPYRPNTGELFF
>TRBV29-1|TRBJ2-1
CSVDLRQGSYNEQFF
>TRBV4-3|TRBJ2-2
CASSPYPGGSGSSGELFF
>TRBV5-1|TRBJ1-1
CASSPGQTGGTEAFF
>TRBV29-1|TRBJ2-1
CSVLTGAYNEQFF
>TRBV18|TRBJ2-7
CASSPTGTGGYEQYF
>TRBV2|TRBJ2-1
CASSPRAGVGNEQFF
>TRBV18|TRBJ2-5
CASSREETQYF
>TRBV2|TRBJ1-1
CASSERTGSTEAFF
>TRBV6-5|TRBJ1-1
CASSYGQGGTEAFF
>TRBV5-3|TRBJ2-2
CARSLHSHNRDGELFF
>TRBV28|TRBJ2-7
CASSLGGPPYEQYF
>TRBV5-4|TRBJ2-5
CASSVAGGAGETQYF
>TRBV29-1|TRBJ2-3
CSGKGLFTDTQYF
>TRBV24-1|TRBJ1-3
CATSDKNSGNTIYF
>TRBV7-3|TRBJ2-7
CASSFGSGSTYEQYF
>TRBV6-2/TRBV6-3|TRBJ2-1
CASSSSGRANEQFF
>TRBV6-6|TRBJ2-1
CASSYSRGPDNEQFF
>TRBV7-2|TRBJ1-5
CASSLPGEPHQPQHF
>TRBV18|TRBJ1-1
CASSPTRQGGGTEAFF
>TRBV5-8|TRBJ2-7
CASSADSYEQYF
>TRBV6-5|TRBJ2-1
CASSPPRGIYNEQFF
>TRBV7-3|TRBJ1-2
CASSPDGTDYGYTF
>TRBV11-3|TRBJ1-4
CASSRTGNEKLFF
>TRBV11-3|TRBJ2-7
CASSLTPSGPSYEQYF
>TRBV7-2|TRBJ2-1
CASSLGTSGSLNEQFF